These 28 T cell receptor beta chains came from one sample sequenced in a study of beta chain features in type 1 diabetes. Their antigens are not known. Of the isolated RNA, all was reverse transcribed, and so the sequenced material was expressed TCRB transcripts. Assay: immunoSEQ multiplex PCR; the TCRdb copy retains only in-frame clones and omits some. Of tens of thousands of clones in the sample, roughly 70% were seen once. General study points: Among all four CD4+ subsets, Type 1 diabetes patients had TCRB CDR3s that were moderately but significantly shorter.

Sequenced sample: Tregs from blood. These TCRs come from a woman aged 18-30 years with type 1 diabetes.

This chain connects TRBV28 to TRBJ2-1, with 10 bases identical to TRBD2. V gave up 6 bases and J gave up 2 bases; unmatched junction bases: 4. From germline, CDR1 is MDHEN and CDR2 SYDVKM. This CDR3 region has 15 residues. The CDR3 here is CASSPGLAAYNEQFF. CDR3 bases: TGTGCCAGCAGCCCCGGACTAGCGGCCTACAATGAGCAGTTCTTC.

The chain couples TRBV6-5 to TRBJ1-2; 8 bases line up with TRBD1. This CDR3 spans 15 amino acids. V was clipped by 4 bases and J by 8 bases; unmatched bases: 12. Looked up from germline, CDR1 is MNHEY and CDR2 is SVGAGI. The CDR3 here is CASSSGAGGRSGYTF. The DNA for the CDR3 is TGTGCCAGCAGTTCCGGGGCAGGGGGCAGGTCGGGCTACACCTTC.

The rearrangement links TRBV7-2 to TRBJ2-3; 9 bases match TRBD1. The germline CDR1 and CDR2 sequences are SGHTA and FQGNSA. The CDR3 covers 16 residues. Trimming cost V 5 bases and J 3 bases; bases outside gene matches: 9. The CDR3 DNA follows: TGTGCCAGCAGCCCAGGGACAGGGAGGGGTACAGATACGCAGTATTTT. Translating it yields CASSPGTGRGTDTQYF.

This clone appeared once. The sample carries other DNA sequences with the same CDR3. This chain joins TRBV2 and TRBJ2-4; TRBD2 is a possible D gene (7 bases). CDR1 SNHLY and CDR2 FYNNEI come from the germline V gene. The CDR3 consists of 12 residues. Deletions cut 11 bases from V and 10 bases from J, with 18 bases between. The CDR3 is CAAGAGRGIQYF. The CDR3 coding sequence is TGTGCCGCGGGGGCAGGGAGGGGTATTCAGTACTTC.

A remark on this clone: At one end, the junction sequence differs from germline, possibly due to a read error. The CDR3 spells CASSLGQVEAF. CDR3 in DNA: TGTGCCAGCAGCTTAGGGCAGGTTGAAGCCTTC. V and J are TRBV7-9 and TRBJ2-7; D is uncertain. There are 11 residues in the CDR3. Germline-derived CDR1 and CDR2 are SEHNR and FQNEAQ (reference sequence).

This sequence joins TRBV29-1 and TRBJ1-1; D unresolved. V was clipped by 7 bases and J by 4 bases, with 13 bases between them. The CDR3 contains 12 residues. Germline-derived CDR1 and CDR2 are SQVTM and ANQGSEA. CDR3 DNA sequence: TGCAGCGGTCAGGAGGTCGGCACTGAAGCTTTCTTT. Amino acids: CSGQEVGTEAFF.

The V and J genes are TRBV5-3 and TRBJ2-7; 12 nucleotides agree with TRBD2. TRBV5-3 is given ORF status, its function remaining uncertain. The V segment lost 10 bases and the J segment 3 bases; nucleotides outside the gene matches: 2. The CDR3 consists of 12 residues. CDR3 coding DNA: TGTGCCGCTAGCGGGGGGGACTACGAGCAGTACTTC. The encoded protein is CAASGGDYEQYF.

The chain has TRBV5-6 and TRBJ2-7, with 9 bases matching TRBD1. Germline V gene sequence: CDR1 SGHDT, CDR2 YYEEEE. This CDR3 spans 14 amino acids. Trimming removed 3 bases from V and 4 bases from J; junction bases left unmatched: 5. The CDR3 DNA sequence: TGTGCCAGCAGCTGGACAGGGGTTGGGTACGAGCAGTACTTC. Translated: CASSWTGVGYEQYF. The full variable domain, its missing parts supplied by reference TRBV5-6 and TRBJ2-7, is DAGVTQSPTHLIKTRGQQVTLRCSPKSGHDTVSWYQQALGQGPQFIFQYYEEEERQRGNFPDRFSGHQFPNYSSELNVNALLLGDSALYLCASSWTGVGYEQYFGPGTRLTVT.

The rearrangement joins TRBV5-8 to TRBJ1-2; possible D gene TRBD1, 6 bases. The CDR3 extends over 15 amino acids. The germline V gene encodes CDR1 SGHTS and CDR2 YDEGEE. The germline V and J ends were trimmed by 0 bases and 9 bases, with 18 bases remaining between them. The CDR3 sequence is CASSLGWGRRPSYTF. The CDR3 DNA reads TGTGCCAGCAGCTTGGGTTGGGGGCGGAGGCCAAGCTACACCTTC.

This clone turned up a few times. The chain links TRBV5-1 to TRBJ2-1; TRBD2 is a possible D gene (5 bases). The CDR3 runs to 14 residues. Deletions cut 0 bases from V and 10 bases from J, with 14 bases between. The germline CDR1 and CDR2 sequences are SGHRS and YFSETQ. In nucleotides, the CDR3 is TGCGCCAGCAGCTTGGCTGAGCGGAGAAGGGAGCAGTTCTTC. Protein product: CASSLAERRREQFF.

This clone showed up just once. The rearrangement links TRBV30 to TRBJ2-5; 10 bases match TRBD1. Germline assignment: CDR1 GTSNPN and CDR2 SVGIG (reference sequence). The CDR3 sequence is 13 residues long. Losses at the gene ends were 2 bases for V and 4 bases for J; bases not matched to a gene: 1. In nucleotides, the CDR3 is TGTGCCTGGAGTCGACAGGGGGCAGAGACCCAGTACTTC. As protein: CAWSRQGAETQYF.

V is TRBV6-6 and J is TRBJ1-4, with TRBD1 matching over 8 bases. Germline loops: CDR1 MNHNY, CDR2 SVGAGI (reference sequence). V trimming: 0 bases; J trimming: 8 bases; junction bases outside the gene matches: 5. CDR3 length: 15 amino acids. CDR3 in DNA: TGTGCCAGCAGTTACTCGGACAGGGAGGGCGAAAAACTGTTTTTT. The encoded protein is CASSYSDREGEKLFF.

The chain links TRBV2 to TRBJ2-5, with 8 bases matching TRBD1. The CDR3 runs to 14 residues. Germline V gene lookup returns CDR1 SNHLY and CDR2 FYNNEI. J lost 5 bases, V lost 4 bases, and 6 bases had no gene match. Written as DNA, the CDR3 is TGTGCCAGCAGTGGTTGGACAGGGTTGGAGACCCAGTACTTC. Amino acids: CASSGWTGLETQYF.

This rearrangement joins TRBV4-1 to TRBJ1-1, with TRBD1 matching 8 bases. Germline CDR1 MGHRA, CDR2 YSYEKL. The V gene end was trimmed by 3 bases and the J gene end by 9 bases; junction bases not matched to a gene: 18. This CDR3 has 17 residues. Here the CDR3 DNA reads TGCGCCAGCAGCCACATCGACAGGGGCCCCCTTTCCCGAAAAGCTTTCTTT. It yields the protein CASSHIDRGPLSRKAFF.

The chain is built from TRBV18 and TRBJ2-3; TRBD2 might be the D (6 bases). Trimming removed 1 base at V and 2 bases at J, with 22 bases between. The CDR3 extends over 19 amino acids. Germline lookup yields CDR1 KGHSH and CDR2 LQKENI. The CDR3 protein is CASSPQYSGSRAYTDTQYF. In nucleotides, the CDR3 is TGTGCCAGCTCACCACAATATAGCGGTTCCCGGGCGTACACAGATACGCAGTATTTT.

The chain employs TRBV5-1 and TRBJ2-3; 11 bases match TRBD2. The CDR3 spans 15 residues. After removal of 2 bases from V and 5 bases from J, the junction contained 4 bases not matched to a gene. Germline CDR1 SGHRS, CDR2 YFSETQ. DNA of the CDR3: TGCGCCAGCAGCTTTACTAGCGGGAGATTAGATACGCAGTATTTT. Its protein product is CASSFTSGRLDTQYF.

This clone was counted only a few times. This chain joins TRBV7-2 and TRBJ2-3, with D perhaps TRBD2 (5 bases). V was trimmed by 3 bases and J by 2 bases, leaving 12 bases between them. The germline gives CDR1 SGHTA, CDR2 FQGNSA. This CDR3 contains 15 residues. CDR3: CASSLGGLVTDTQYF. In DNA, the CDR3 is TGTGCCAGCAGCTTGGGCGGGCTGGTCACAGATACGCAGTATTTT.

The chain uses TRBV4-1 and TRBJ1-4, with unresolved D. CDR3 length: 17 residues. V was pared by 2 bases and J by 8 bases, with 21 bases between. CDR1 is MGHRA and CDR2 is YSYEKL in the germline V gene. CDR3 DNA sequence: TGCGCCAGCAGCCAAATCGATTTTATCCCGTTAGTGGAAAAACTGTTTTTT. Amino acid sequence: CASSQIDFIPLVEKLFF.

This sequence joins TRBV27 and TRBJ2-7, with a weak D call TRBD2 (5 bases). Germline V CDR1 and CDR2: MNHEY, SMNVEV (reference sequence). There are 16 residues in the CDR3. V gave up 3 bases and J gave up 3 bases, with 18 bases separating them. This CDR3 reads CASSLNRRRGDYEQYF. Here the CDR3 DNA reads TGTGCCAGCAGTTTGAACCGCCGACGGGGAGACTACGAGCAGTACTTC.

By share, this clone counts as medium-sized. This chain joins TRBV11-2 and TRBJ2-6, with D perhaps matching TRBD2 (5 bases). The CDR3 is 16 amino acids. Trimming stripped 5 bases from V and 0 bases from J, with 11 bases between. Germline CDR1 reads SGHAT; CDR2 reads FQNNGV. The CDR3 bases are TGTGCCAGCAGCGCCGGACTGGGCTCTGGGGCCAACGTCCTGACTTTC. The encoded protein is CASSAGLGSGANVLTF.

V usage is TRBV7-2 and J usage is TRBJ1-5, with D perhaps matching TRBD1 (6 bases). This CDR3 has 15 amino acids. CDR1 SGHTA and CDR2 FQGNSA come from the germline V gene. The V gene lost 6 bases and the J gene lost 6 bases, with 18 bases spanning the gap. In DNA, the CDR3 is TGTGCCAGCAGTTCTCACTCGGACAGATCTCAGCCCCAGCATTTT. This codes for CASSSHSDRSQPQHF.

The V and J genes are TRBV2 and TRBJ2-2, with D uncertain. This CDR3 has 13 residues. Germline-derived CDR1 and CDR2 are SNHLY and FYNNEI. With 6 bases removed from V and 6 bases from J, the gap between germline ends came to 11 bases. The DNA for the CDR3 is TGTGCCAGCAGCAGACTTGCGGCCGGGGAGCTGTTTTTT. Protein product: CASSRLAAGELFF.

The chain uses TRBV9 and TRBJ2-7; weak D call: TRBD1 (6 bases). The length of the CDR3 is 13 residues. Germline-derived CDR1 and CDR2 are SGDLS and YYNGEE. V lost 3 bases and J lost 6, with 13 bases in between. CDR3 nucleotide sequence: TGTGCCAGCAGCGCCCAGGGGTGGGCCGAGCAGTACTTC. As protein: CASSAQGWAEQYF.

This sequence joins TRBV7-9 and TRBJ2-3; 16 bases are shared with TRBD2. The germline V gene encodes CDR1 SEHNR and CDR2 FQNEAQ (reference sequence). Trimming removed 5 bases from V and 4 bases from J; junction bases left unmatched: 9. The length of the CDR3 is 18 residues. The CDR3 DNA reads TGTGCCAGCAGCACGCCGGGACTAGCGGGAGGGCCCCCAGATACGCAGTATTTT. The encoded protein is CASSTPGLAGGPPDTQYF.

This clone was seen only a few times. The genes are TRBV29-1 and TRBJ2-1; 8 bases are shared with TRBD2. The germline gives CDR1 SQVTM, CDR2 ANQGSEA. J gave up 4 bases and V 5 bases, and 7 bases lay outside the gene matches. This CDR3 spans 14 amino acids. CDR3 in DNA: TGCAGCGTTCTTGAACTAGCGGTTTACAATGAGCAGTTCTTC. Translated: CSVLELAVYNEQFF.

This chain links TRBV28 with TRBJ2-1; D may be TRBD1 (6 bases). This CDR3 spans 17 amino acids. The ends were cut back, 7 bases at V and 4 bases at J, with 23 bases in the middle. CDR1 is MDHEN and CDR2 is SYDVKM in the germline V gene. Written as DNA, the CDR3 is TGTGCCAGCACCCAGGGACGCAGGGGCCCGGTTTACAATGAGCAGTTCTTC. Amino acids: CASTQGRRGPVYNEQFF. The variable domain in full, with the rest retrieved from reference TRBV28 and TRBJ2-1, is DVKVTQSSRYLVKRTGEKVFLECVQDMDHENMFWYRQDPGLGLRLIYFSYDVKMKEKGDIPEGYSVSREKKERFSLILESASTNQTSMYLCASTQGRRGPVYNEQFFGPGTRLTVL.

Only one count was recorded for this clone. The CDR3 region has the DNA TGTGCCAGCAGCTTAACGGCGGCCGGGGAGCTGTTTTTT. It is translated as CASSLTAAGELFF. The chain combines TRBV11-3 with TRBJ2-2; D is uncertain. From germline, CDR1 is SGHNT and CDR2 YENEEA. V lost 2 bases and J 6 bases, leaving 7 bases between the germline ends. CDR3 length equals 13 residues.

This clone appeared a few times. The gene calls are TRBV4-1 and TRBJ2-1; D may be TRBD1 (6 bases). V lost 2 bases and J lost 9, with 20 bases in between. Germline-derived CDR1 and CDR2 are MGHRA and YSYEKL. The CDR3 has 16 amino acids. CDR3 nucleotides: TGCGCCAGCAGCCAAAGGCCACCCGGGACAAGTATTGAGCAGTTCTTC. The encoded protein is CASSQRPPGTSIEQFF.